One sample yielded the 24 T cell receptor beta chains listed below, sequenced in a study of CD8+CD57+ T cells in acquired aplastic anemia. By flow cytometry, patients selected for sequencing had shown an expansion of CD8+CD57+ cells. Genomic DNA served as template for TCR beta VDJ and CDR3 profiling. TCRdb itself ran the reads through MiXCR, one entry per CDR3 protein. The sample shows about half a million distinct CDR3 sequences, roughly a third of them seen only once. Input material: sorted CD4+, CD8+, or CD8+CD57+ T cells (not recorded which) from PBMCs. These receptors originate from a human donor with aplastic anemia.

This clonotype was observed a few times. CDR3 bases: TGTGCCAGCAGTCAGGTATACCTGAACACTGAAGCTTTCTTT. It yields the protein CASSQVYLNTEAFF. The rearrangement links TRBV2 to TRBJ1-1; D is ambiguous. CDR1 and CDR2 from the germline V gene are SNHLY and FYNNEI. V lost 5 bases and J lost 0, with 10 bases in between. The CDR3 extends over 14 amino acids.

This clonotype was seen at least ten times. J is TRBJ2-3 and V is TRBV5-1; possibly TRBD2 for D (6 bases). The V end was cut by 3 bases, the J end by 0 bases, with 11 bases between. Germline values: CDR1 SGHRS, CDR2 YFSETQ. CDR3 length: 15 amino acids. The CDR3 sequence: CASSSDYASTDTQYF. In DNA form, the CDR3 reads TGCGCCAGCAGCTCGGACTACGCTAGCACAGATACGCAGTATTTT.

This clonotype was observed a handful of times. This may stem from a read error, because a much larger clone lies one nucleotide away. Given the absence of the conserved phenylalanine or tryptophan at the CDR3 end, a read error is likely. The chain is built from TRBV20-1 and TRBJ1-2; D call uncertain. The CDR3 is 13 residues long. V was trimmed by 3 bases and J by 1 base, leaving 9 bases between them. The germline V gene encodes CDR1 DFQATT and CDR2 SNEGSKA (reference sequence). Here the CDR3 reads CSARREDNYGYTL. As DNA, the CDR3 is TGCAGTGCTAGGAGGGAGGATAACTATGGCTACACCCTC.

The chain uses TRBV5-6 and TRBJ2-6, with TRBD2 matching 9 bases. CDR1 SGHDT and CDR2 YYEEEE come from the germline V gene. The junction had 5 bases not matched to a gene; V was cut back by 7 bases and J by 0 bases. The CDR3 sequence is 16 residues long. CDR3 loop: CASGSGGRSGANVLTF. Written as DNA, the CDR3 is TGTGCCAGCGGTAGCGGGGGCCGCTCTGGGGCCAACGTCCTGACTTTC.

This clonotype has at least ten counts. The chain joins TRBV20-1 to TRBJ1-2; D uncertain. The CDR3 sequence is 10 residues long. Per the germline V gene, CDR1 is DFQATT and CDR2 is SNEGSKA (reference sequence). V lost 1 base and J 6 bases, leaving 3 bases between the germline ends. CDR3 in amino acids: CSARGNGYTF. In nucleotides, the CDR3 is TGCAGTGCTAGAGGGAATGGCTACACCTTC.

Comment on this clonotype: One junction end does not reproduce the germline sequence, and a read error may be involved. The chain employs TRBV5-6 and TRBJ1-6; no firm D call. CDR1 and CDR2 from the germline V gene are SGHDT and YYEEEE. CDR3 length: 14 residues. The CDR3 reads CPSSPAGVVSPLHF. Here the CDR3 DNA reads TGTCCCAGCAGCCCGGCGGGAGTTGTGTCACCCCTCCACTTT.

This chain joins TRBV5-8 and TRBJ2-7; D might be TRBD1 or TRBD2, each matching 5 bases. The CDR3 has 15 residues. In germline, CDR1 is SGHTS, CDR2 YDEGEE. The V gene lost 0 bases and the J gene lost 6 bases, with 16 bases spanning the gap. As DNA, the CDR3 is TGTGCCAGCAGCTTGGGTCTCAGGGCGGGTCTCGAGCAGTACTTC. Its translation: CASSLGLRAGLEQYF.

The chain employs TRBV6-4 and TRBJ1-2, with D possibly matching TRBD1 (5 bases). Germline-derived CDR1 and CDR2 are MRHNA and SNTAGT. V was shortened by 6 bases and J by 6 bases, with 26 bases between the two germline ends. The CDR3 runs to 17 residues. In nucleotides, the CDR3 is TGTGCCAGCAGCCACTCGTCCGGAGACAGACCCGCTCATGGCTACACCTTC. Protein product: CASSHSSGDRPAHGYTF.

The chain combines TRBV30 with TRBJ2-2; no clear D gene. The V end was cut by 2 bases, the J end by 3 bases, with 1 base between. CDR1 and CDR2 (germline): GTSNPN, SVGIG (reference sequence). The CDR3 is 11 amino acids. In DNA, the CDR3 is TGTGCCTGGAGTCACACCGGGGAGCTGTTTTTT. Its translation: CAWSHTGELFF.

This clonotype has a count of ten or more. The chain links TRBV9 to TRBJ1-2; 9 bases align to TRBD1. The CDR3 runs 15 residues. Germline V gene data show CDR1 as SGDLS and CDR2 as YYNGEE. After removal of 3 bases from V and 4 bases from J, the junction contained 7 bases not matched to a gene. This CDR3 reads CASSGGTGSVYGYTF. CDR3 DNA: TGTGCCAGCAGCGGCGGGACAGGGAGCGTCTATGGCTACACCTTC.

This clonotype was observed at least ten times. The chain recombines TRBV15 with TRBJ2-3; tentatively, D is TRBD2 (6 bases). The germline V and J ends were trimmed by 6 bases and 4 bases, with 14 bases remaining between them. Germline CDR1 reads LNHNV; CDR2 reads YYDKDF (reference sequence). The CDR3 runs 14 residues. In DNA form, the CDR3 reads TGTGCCACCAGTACTACTAGCAACCCAGATACGCAGTATTTT. Amino acids: CATSTTSNPDTQYF.

On this clonotype itself: Here the CDR3 omits its conserved ending phenylalanine or tryptophan, so a read error is the likely source. This chain joins TRBV29-1 and TRBJ2-3, with unresolved D. This CDR3 has 8 residues. The V end lost 6 bases, the J end lost 12 bases, and 7 bases lay between the germline ends. CDR1 SQVTM and CDR2 ANQGSEA come from the germline V gene. The CDR3 nucleotides read TGCAGCGTCCTGGATCAGTATTCT. It is translated as CSVLDQYS.

This chain joins TRBV12-3 or TRBV12-4 and TRBJ2-2; 10 bases line up with TRBD2. The junction had 7 bases not matched to a gene; V was cut back by 11 bases and J by 4 bases. There are 14 residues in the CDR3. DNA for the CDR3: TGTGCCGGCCGACTAGCGGGTATCACCGGGGAGCTGTTTTTT. Its translation is CAGRLAGITGELFF.

The chain carries TRBV20-1 and TRBJ1-5; 8 bases line up with TRBD1. The CDR3 has 17 amino acids. Losses at the gene ends were 5 bases for V and 11 bases for J; bases not matched to a gene: 23. Germline V gene lookup returns CDR1 DFQATT and CDR2 SNEGSKA (reference sequence). CDR3 in DNA: TGCAGTGCTGGAGGACTACCTCCCGGGACAGGACAATCAGCCCAGCATTTT. Translating it yields CSAGGLPPGTGQSAQHF.

For this clonotype: A read error may produce the germline difference seen at one junction end. V is TRBV20-1 and J is TRBJ2-5; the D call may be TRBD1 or TRBD2 (5 bases each). Germline CDR1 is DFQATT and CDR2 is SNEGSKA (reference sequence). There are 12 residues in the CDR3. CDR3 residues: CSAKRDAETQCF. The CDR3 DNA is TGCAGTGCTAAAAGGGACGCCGAGACCCAGTGCTTC.

This clonotype was counted ten times or more. The J gene is TRBJ2-7, the V gene TRBV10-3; 7 bases agree with TRBD2. This CDR3 has 14 residues. V lost 8 bases to trimming and J lost 0 bases; unmatched junction nucleotides: 7. Germline V CDR1 and CDR2: ENHRY, SYGVKD. The chain's CDR3 is CAISLAASSYEQYF. CDR3 sequence (DNA): TGTGCCATCTCCCTAGCGGCAAGCTCCTACGAGCAGTACTTC.

This clonotype has just a few counts. This chain uses TRBV12-3 or TRBV12-4 with TRBJ1-2; TRBD1 aligns across 11 bases. Unmatched junction bases numbered 3, after V lost 6 bases and J lost 3 bases. This CDR3 has 14 amino acids. DNA of the CDR3: TGTGCCAGCAGATTGGGACAGGGGGACTATGGCTACACCTTC. Translation: CASRLGQGDYGYTF.

This clonotype came up many times. The chain carries TRBV9 and TRBJ1-2, with D hard to call. Germline V gives CDR1 SGDLS, CDR2 YYNGEE. Trimming cost V 0 bases and J 5 bases, with 20 bases left between them. This CDR3 spans 17 amino acids. CDR3 sequence (DNA): TGTGCCAGCAGCGTAGTAGCCGGTAGAGGGAAGCCTTATGGCTACACCTTC. Protein product: CASSVVAGRGKPYGYTF. The full variable domain, with the rest looked up from reference TRBV9 and TRBJ1-2, is DSGVTQTPKHLITATGQRVTLRCSPRSGDLSVYWYQQSLDQGLQFLIQYYNGEERAKGNILERFSAQQFPDLHSELNLSSLELGDSALYFCASSVVAGRGKPYGYTFGSGTRLTVV.

In its sample, this clonotype was seen many times. The rearrangement joins TRBV2 to TRBJ1-5; D remains ambiguous. This CDR3 region has 13 residues. Germline values: CDR1 SNHLY, CDR2 FYNNEI. Trimming removed 5 bases from V and 6 bases from J, with 11 bases in between. The CDR3 DNA sequence: TGTGCCAGCAGTAATGAGGGAAGTCAGCCCCAGCATTTT. This codes for CASSNEGSQPQHF. The whole variable domain, filled in from reference TRBV2 and TRBJ1-5, reads EPEVTQTPSHQVTQMGQEVILRCVPISNHLYFYWYRQILGQKVEFLVSFYNNEISEKSEIFDDQFSVERPDGSNFTLKIRSTKLEDSAMYFCASSNEGSQPQHFGDGTRLSIL.

This clonotype showed up just once. Given a much more abundant clone one base away, this may be a read error. The rearrangement links TRBV7-2 to TRBJ2-7; 9 bases align to TRBD1. This CDR3 spans 14 amino acids. Germline lookup yields CDR1 SGHTA and CDR2 FQGNSA. The CDR3, as DNA: TGTGTCAGCAGCCCGAGGACAGGGGCCTACGAGCAGTACTTC. Translated, it gives CVSSPRTGAYEQYF.

The chain carries TRBV6-1 and TRBJ2-7; 7 bases match TRBD2. Trimming took 6 bases from V and 2 from J; bases not matched to a gene: 7. Germline lookup yields CDR1 MNHNS and CDR2 SASEGT. The CDR3 loop spans 14 amino acids. CDR3 region: CASREPGTTYEQYF. DNA of the CDR3: TGTGCCAGCAGAGAACCCGGGACTACCTACGAGCAGTACTTC.

The chain links TRBV28 to TRBJ2-2; no firm D call. Trimming took 2 bases from V and 1 from J, leaving 8 bases between them. The CDR3 runs 15 residues. Germline-derived CDR1 and CDR2 are MDHEN and SYDVKM. The CDR3 is CASSLSQLNTGELFF. In nucleotides, the CDR3 is TGTGCCAGCAGTTTAAGTCAGCTGAACACCGGGGAGCTGTTTTTT.

Regarding this clonotype: A much larger clone sits a single nucleotide away, making a read error possible. The chain employs TRBV20-1 and TRBJ1-1; D is unresolved. Germline V gene data show CDR1 as DFQATT and CDR2 as SNEGSKA (reference sequence). The CDR3 length is 14 residues. This CDR3 is CNASSAVSGTEAFF. The DNA for the CDR3 is TGCAATGCTAGTTCTGCAGTGAGTGGCACTGAAGCTTTCTTT.

The V call is TRBV29-1, the J call TRBJ1-2; TRBD1 matches 11 bases. CDR1 is SQVTM, CDR2 ANQGSEA, per germline. This CDR3 spans 12 amino acids. V gave up 6 bases and J gave up 5 bases; unmatched junction bases: 2. The CDR3: CSVGTGGYGYTF. CDR3 DNA: TGCAGCGTGGGGACAGGGGGGTATGGCTACACCTTC.